A selection of T cell receptor beta chains follows, all from one sample in a study of T and B cells in COVID-19 patients. One entry per CDR3 protein results from TCRdb running MiXCR on the multiplex PCR reads. This sample yields about 16,000 distinct CDR3 sequences, of which 27% are seen a single time; around 3.1% belongs to the top ten. What was sequenced was blood. All receptors come from a human donor who had recovered from COVID-19. Both conserved end residues are part of each CDR3. Each record gives: CDR3 protein, CDR3 DNA, J gene, V gene, clone size, D gene. A D gene is named only where the DNA matches it firmly. Size tells how often a clone was seen (once, few, many) or the class of an expanded clone, and some rows leave it out.

cdr3_aa: CSARGGSPRGTDTQYF
cdr3_nt: TGCAGTGCTCGGGGCGGTTCTCCTCGGGGCACAGATACGCAGTATTTT
j_call: TRBJ2-3
v_call: TRBV29-1
clone_size: medium-sized
d_call: NA

cdr3_aa: CASSGPSHRGNMNTEAFF
cdr3_nt: TGTGCCAGCAGTGGCCCCTCCCACCGGGGAAATATGAACACTGAAGCTTTCTTT
j_call: TRBJ1-1
v_call: TRBV6-1
clone_size: NA
d_call: NA

cdr3_aa: CASNSGTSGTYEQYF
cdr3_nt: TGTGCCAGTAATTCCGGGACTAGCGGGACCTACGAGCAGTACTTC
j_call: TRBJ2-7
v_call: TRBV19
clone_size: NA
d_call: TRBD2

cdr3_aa: CASSLSGTSADTQYF
cdr3_nt: TGTGCCAGCAGCTTATCCGGGACCTCCGCAGATACGCAGTATTTT
j_call: TRBJ2-3
v_call: TRBV11-3
clone_size: NA
d_call: NA

cdr3_aa: CSAGTGIGEQYF
cdr3_nt: TGCAGCGCTGGGACAGGGATCGGCGAGCAGTACTTC
j_call: TRBJ2-7
v_call: TRBV29-1
clone_size: medium-sized
d_call: TRBD1

cdr3_aa: CASSGLAGGIYNEQFF
cdr3_nt: TGTGCCAGCAGCGGACTAGCGGGGGGCATATACAATGAGCAGTTCTTC
j_call: TRBJ2-1
v_call: TRBV6-5
clone_size: medium-sized
d_call: TRBD2

cdr3_aa: CASSLDGGSTEAFF
cdr3_nt: TGCGCCAGCAGCTTGGACGGTGGGAGCACTGAAGCTTTCTTT
j_call: TRBJ1-1
v_call: TRBV5-1
clone_size: once
d_call: NA

cdr3_aa: CASSLIRALDATDTQYF
cdr3_nt: TGTGCCAGCAGCTTAATTCGAGCCTTGGACGCCACAGATACGCAGTATTTT
j_call: TRBJ2-3
v_call: TRBV5-6
clone_size: NA
d_call: NA

cdr3_aa: CASSLGQGPTNQPQHF
cdr3_nt: TGTGCCAGCAGTCTCGGACAGGGACCTACGAATCAGCCCCAGCATTTT
j_call: TRBJ1-5
v_call: TRBV12-3/TRBV12-4
clone_size: many
d_call: TRBD1

cdr3_aa: CASSFSGETQYF
cdr3_nt: TGTGCCAGCAGTTTTAGCGGAGAGACCCAGTACTTC
j_call: TRBJ2-5
v_call: TRBV12-3/TRBV12-4
clone_size: NA
d_call: NA

cdr3_aa: CASSPAQSSYNEQFF
cdr3_nt: TGTGCCAGTAGTCCCGCCCAAAGCTCCTACAATGAGCAGTTCTTC
j_call: TRBJ2-1
v_call: TRBV19
clone_size: medium-sized
d_call: NA

cdr3_aa: CASSYSNGYTEAFF
cdr3_nt: TGTGCCAGCAGTTACTCAAACGGCTACACTGAAGCTTTCTTT
j_call: TRBJ1-1
v_call: TRBV6-5
clone_size: few
d_call: NA

cdr3_aa: CASSPGTENTEAFF
cdr3_nt: TGTGCCAGCAGCCCTGGGACAGAGAACACTGAAGCTTTCTTT
j_call: TRBJ1-1
v_call: TRBV7-6
clone_size: few
d_call: TRBD1

cdr3_aa: CASSLRGQGQPQHF
cdr3_nt: TGTGCCAGCAGTTTAAGGGGGCAGGGACAGCCCCAGCATTTT
j_call: TRBJ1-5
v_call: TRBV12-3/TRBV12-4
clone_size: many
d_call: TRBD1

cdr3_aa: CASSQGQWGLAGAGQFF
cdr3_nt: TGTGCCAGCAGCCAAGGACAGTGGGGACTAGCGGGAGCGGGGCAGTTCTTC
j_call: TRBJ2-1
v_call: TRBV12-3/TRBV12-4
clone_size: many
d_call: TRBD2

cdr3_aa: CASRWEVSYNEQFF
cdr3_nt: TGTGCCAGTAGGTGGGAGGTGTCCTACAATGAGCAGTTCTTC
j_call: TRBJ2-1
v_call: TRBV19
clone_size: medium-sized
d_call: NA

cdr3_aa: CASSSAGPSMGYTF
cdr3_nt: TGTGCCAGCAGTTCGGCGGGCCCGTCTATGGGCTACACCTTC
j_call: TRBJ1-2
v_call: TRBV27
clone_size: NA
d_call: NA

cdr3_aa: CASSPYRAARPYNEQFF
cdr3_nt: TGTGCCAGCAGTCCATACAGGGCCGCCCGGCCCTACAATGAGCAGTTCTTC
j_call: TRBJ2-1
v_call: TRBV27
clone_size: many
d_call: NA

cdr3_aa: CASSRPTDNEQFF
cdr3_nt: TGTGCCAGCAGTAGGCCAACAGACAATGAGCAGTTCTTC
j_call: TRBJ2-1
v_call: TRBV12-3/TRBV12-4
clone_size: few
d_call: NA

cdr3_aa: CASSREDRGQAQYF
cdr3_nt: TGTGCCAGTAGTCGTGAGGACAGGGGCCAGGCCCAGTACTTC
j_call: TRBJ2-5
v_call: TRBV19
clone_size: medium-sized
d_call: TRBD1

cdr3_aa: CASSVNSPLHF
cdr3_nt: TGTGCCAGCAGCGTCAATTCACCCCTCCACTTT
j_call: TRBJ1-6
v_call: TRBV12-3/TRBV12-4
clone_size: NA
d_call: NA

cdr3_aa: CASSLLDRTDTEAFF
cdr3_nt: TGTGCCAGCAGCCTATTGGACAGAACAGACACTGAAGCTTTCTTT
j_call: TRBJ1-1
v_call: TRBV13
clone_size: few
d_call: NA

cdr3_aa: CSAPGSMNTEAFF
cdr3_nt: TGCAGTGCCCCGGGGTCGATGAACACTGAAGCTTTCTTT
j_call: TRBJ1-1
v_call: TRBV20-1
clone_size: NA
d_call: NA

cdr3_aa: CASRGQESSYEQYF
cdr3_nt: TGTGCCAGTAGAGGACAGGAGAGCTCCTACGAGCAGTACTTC
j_call: TRBJ2-7
v_call: TRBV19
clone_size: medium-sized
d_call: TRBD1

cdr3_aa: CASRTGGHGYTF
cdr3_nt: TGTGCCAGCCGTACAGGGGGCCATGGCTACACCTTC
j_call: TRBJ1-2
v_call: TRBV12-3/TRBV12-4
clone_size: NA
d_call: TRBD1

cdr3_aa: CASSTRHGGEAFF
cdr3_nt: TGTGCCAGCAGCACCCGACACGGAGGTGAAGCTTTCTTT
j_call: TRBJ1-1
v_call: TRBV7-9
clone_size: NA
d_call: NA

cdr3_aa: CASMLRTGGYEQYF
cdr3_nt: TGCGCCAGCATGCTAAGGACAGGGGGCTACGAGCAGTACTTC
j_call: TRBJ2-7
v_call: TRBV5-1
clone_size: NA
d_call: TRBD1